The 9 T cell receptor beta chains reported below all come from one sample, sequenced in a study of T and B cells in COVID-19 patients. Blood genomic DNA input for TRB amplification was roughly 250-550 ng. Multiplex PCR with BIOMED2 TRB-A/B primer pools amplified TRB rearrangements. TCRdb redid the calling of the multiplex PCR reads with MiXCR, one entry per CDR3 protein. The sample has 14,000 or so distinct CDR3 sequences, roughly 27% seen once; the top ten hold about 6.5%. Sequencing was performed on blood. The source of these receptors is a human donor who had recovered from COVID-19.

The gene calls are TRBV5-1 and TRBJ2-5; D is uncertain. The length of the CDR3 is 11 residues. The germline gives CDR1 SGHRS, CDR2 YFSETQ. Trimming removed 5 bases at V and 2 bases at J, with 4 bases between. CDR3 protein: CASRLQETQYF. CDR3 coding DNA: TGCGCCAGCAGACTTCAAGAGACCCAGTACTTC.

This clonotype was counted only a few times. CDR3 loop: CASSLDTSSGNTIYF. The DNA for the CDR3 is TGTGCCAGCAGCTTGGACACAAGCTCTGGAAACACCATATATTTT. V usage is TRBV5-4 and J usage is TRBJ1-3; D not certain. The V and J ends lost 0 bases and 0 bases respectively, with 7 bases between them. The germline CDR1 and CDR2 sequences are SGHNT and YYREEE (reference sequence). The CDR3 has 15 amino acids.

A remark on this clonotype: This may be a read error: a much more frequent sequence differs by one nucleotide. V is TRBV10-3 and J is TRBJ2-2; 10 bases fit TRBD2. CDR1 and CDR2 (germline): ENHRY, SYGVKD. This CDR3 is built from 15 residues. CDR3 amino acids: CAISDSGRGTVELFF. CDR3 DNA sequence: TGTGCCATCAGTGACAGCGGGAGGGGAACCGTGGAGCTGTTTTTT.

The J gene is TRBJ2-5, the V gene TRBV10-3, with TRBD2 as a possible D gene (6 bases). CDR1 is ENHRY, CDR2 SYGVKD, per germline. This CDR3 comprises 14 residues. V shed 4 bases and J shed 2 bases, with 11 bases lying between them. The CDR3 sequence: CAISGELAQETQYF. The CDR3 nucleotides read TGTGCCATCAGTGGTGAACTAGCTCAAGAGACCCAGTACTTC.

The V gene is TRBV18, the J gene TRBJ2-7; 9 bases map to TRBD2. Germline assignment: CDR1 KGHSH and CDR2 LQKENI. Germline trimming cut 0 bases from V and 6 bases from J; bases unmatched to any gene: 12. There are 17 residues in the CDR3. The CDR3 here is CASSPPSGREGKGEQYF. The CDR3 DNA sequence: TGTGCCAGCTCACCACCTAGCGGGAGAGAAGGAAAAGGCGAGCAGTACTTC.

This clonotype is a singleton in its sample. This chain links TRBV20-1 with TRBJ2-1, with a possible D match to TRBD2 (6 bases). The CDR3 is 19 residues long. CDR1 is DFQATT, CDR2 SNEGSKA, per germline (reference sequence). The V end was cut by 5 bases, the J end by 0 bases, with 26 bases between. The CDR3 DNA reads as TGCAGTGCTCCCGACTATACCTCTCGGACTACCCGCTCCTACAATGAGCAGTTCTTC. The encoded protein is CSAPDYTSRTTRSYNEQFF.

This clonotype came up a few times. This CDR3 reads CASSHTSGVKETQYF. CDR3 bases: TGTGCCAGCAGTCATACTAGCGGGGTAAAAGAGACCCAGTACTTC. The rearrangement uses TRBV12-3 or TRBV12-4 and TRBJ2-5; 10 bases map to TRBD2. With 5 bases clipped from V and 3 bases from J, the junction kept 6 bases outside the gene matches. The CDR3 contains 15 residues.

This chain connects TRBV2 to TRBJ1-4; tentatively, D is TRBD1 (5 bases). CDR1 is SNHLY, CDR2 FYNNEI, per germline. This CDR3 comprises 14 residues. Deletions cut 3 bases from V and 8 bases from J, with 13 bases between. CDR3 in amino acids: CASSEGRVNEKLFF. The CDR3 DNA follows: TGTGCCAGCAGTGAGGGCAGGGTGAACGAAAAACTGTTTTTT.

This clonotype was seen more than once but under ten times. This chain connects TRBV12-3 or TRBV12-4 to TRBJ2-7; D is unclear. Trimming shortened V by 3 bases and J by 1 base, and 7 bases separated the two germline ends. The length of the CDR3 is 13 residues. CDR3 coding DNA: TGTGCCAGCAGTTTCGACAATTCCTACGAGCAGTACTTC. Protein: CASSFDNSYEQYF.